The 7 T cell receptor beta chains reported below all come from one sample, sequenced in a study of glioma-infiltrating T cells after dendritic cell vaccination listed by TCRdb under 2016. Libraries were made using the immunoSEQ multiplex PCR assay. TCRdb retrieved this table from immuneACCESS and kept in-frame rearrangements only. Not all clones are present; in checked studies, unresolved V genes account for under half, and no reason is known for the remainder. In all, the sample holds tens of thousands of clones, and roughly 80% of those were seen once. The ten largest clones add up to around 16% of the sample. Taken with the paper, the label for time point translates to: after dendritic cell vaccination, including at tumor progression/relapse. Sample: blood, taken after dendritic cell vaccination. Every receptor here comes from a human donor with glioblastoma.

The chain carries TRBV6-5 and TRBJ1-2; D is undetermined. This CDR3 is built from 11 residues. The V and J ends lost 6 bases and 8 bases respectively, with 10 bases between them. CDR1 and CDR2 (germline): MNHEY, SVGAGI. The DNA of the CDR3 is TGTGCCAGCAGCGGCTGGGAGGGCTACACCTTC. Its translation is CASSGWEGYTF.

As for this clone: The limits of the CDR3 on the DNA are not certain, so only TCRdb's listed CDR3 is given. V usage is TRBV9 and J usage is TRBJ1-2; the D call of TRBD1 is as the table states it, not checked on the DNA. 14 amino acids form the CDR3, both terminal residues included. Germline CDR1 reads SGDLS; CDR2 reads YYNGEE. The CDR3 sequence: CASSVATGNLFHTF.

The chain employs TRBV14 and TRBJ2-7; a possible D gene is TRBD2 (6 bases). The CDR3 extends over 14 amino acids. Germline CDR1 reads SGHDN; CDR2 reads FVKESK. Trimming took 2 bases from V and 2 from J, leaving 10 bases between them. CDR3 protein: CASSQLTGAYEQYF. The CDR3 DNA reads TGTGCCAGCAGCCAATTGACGGGGGCCTACGAGCAGTACTTC.

This clone was observed a handful of times. This sequence joins TRBV11-3 and TRBJ2-7; TRBD2 matches at 7 bases. The CDR3 contains 15 residues. Germline loops: CDR1 SGHNT, CDR2 YENEEA. V gave up 0 bases and J gave up 4 bases; unmatched junction bases: 6. DNA for the CDR3: TGTGCCAGCAGCTTAGATCCGGGACTATTATACGAGCAGTACTTC. Amino acids: CASSLDPGLLYEQYF.

V gene TRBV4-1 combines with J gene TRBJ1-4; no firm D call. Looked up from germline, CDR1 is MGHRA and CDR2 is YSYEKL. The CDR3 length is 16 residues. V lost 1 base to trimming and J lost 4 bases, with 13 bases between them. For the CDR3, the DNA is TGCGCCAGCAGCCAAGTGAATATGGGCTTTAATGAAAAACTGTTTTTT. Residues: CASSQVNMGFNEKLFF.

The V gene is TRBV5-1, the J gene TRBJ2-3; perhaps TRBD1 as D (5 bases). Germline values: CDR1 SGHRS, CDR2 YFSETQ. The CDR3 has 15 residues. V was pared by 0 bases and J by 0 bases, with 8 bases between. The CDR3 coding sequence is TGCGCCAGCAGCTTGGTGACAGAGAGCACAGATACGCAGTATTTT. It translates to CASSLVTESTDTQYF.

The chain joins TRBV7-9 to TRBJ2-7; 13 nucleotides agree with TRBD2. The CDR3 contains 16 residues. The trim removed 5 bases at V and 5 bases at J, leaving 9 bases unmatched. Germline V gene sequence: CDR1 SEHNR, CDR2 FQNEAQ (reference sequence). The CDR3 bases are TGTGCCAGCAGCCTCCGACTAGCGGGGGGAGATGACGAGCAGTACTTC. Translation: CASSLRLAGGDDEQYF.